Reported below is one T cell receptor beta chain. This sample is part of a study of blood T cell repertoires in COVID-19. Study summary: Acute and convalescent COVID-19 samples came from the United States, Italy and Spain. T cells, B-cell-depleted T cells, or PBMCs supplied cDNA or gDNA.

Germline V gene sequence: CDR1 SGHRS, CDR2 YFSETQ. This CDR3 contains 15 residues. Trimming removed 4 bases from V and 2 bases from J; junction bases left unmatched: 7. How the authors handled the data: Estimates of nucleated cell counts were drawn from the amplification of reference gene primers. Sequencing used immunoSEQ multiplex PCR; TCRdb keeps in-frame clones, though not all of them. The D gene and trimming were derived from the DNA, and the V and J assignments and clone size from that table. The sample holds 150,000 to 200,000 clones, 60% to 80% seen once. The source is a man in his sixties with active or convalescent COVID-19. Material: peripheral blood. The chain carries TRBV5-1 and TRBJ1-2, with TRBD1 matching over 8 bases. The CDR3 DNA sequence: TGCGCCAGCAGCACCTGGACAGGGTCCAACTATGGCTACACCTTC. Encoded protein: CASSTWTGSNYGYTF.